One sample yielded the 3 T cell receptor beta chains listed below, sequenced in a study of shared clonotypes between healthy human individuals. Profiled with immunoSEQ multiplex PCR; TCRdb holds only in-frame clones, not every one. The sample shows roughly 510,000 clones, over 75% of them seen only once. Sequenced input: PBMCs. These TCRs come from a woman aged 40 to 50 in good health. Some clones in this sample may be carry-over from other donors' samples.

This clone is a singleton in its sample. The CDR3 nucleotides read TGTGCCAGTAGTCAGACAGGGGAAACTGGAAACACCATATATTTT. This sequence encodes CASSQTGETGNTIYF. The rearrangement uses TRBV19 and TRBJ1-3, with 8 bases matching TRBD1. The CDR3 has 15 amino acids. The germline CDR1 and CDR2 sequences are LNHDA and SQIVND (reference sequence). The junction had 5 bases not matched to a gene; V was cut back by 5 bases and J by 2 bases.

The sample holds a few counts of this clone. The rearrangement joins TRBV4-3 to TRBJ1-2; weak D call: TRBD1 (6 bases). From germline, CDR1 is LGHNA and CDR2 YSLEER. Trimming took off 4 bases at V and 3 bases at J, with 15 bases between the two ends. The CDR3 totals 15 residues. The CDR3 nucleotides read TGCGCCAGCAGCCCAGGGGAGGGGACGTACTATGGCTACACCTTC. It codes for CASSPGEGTYYGYTF.

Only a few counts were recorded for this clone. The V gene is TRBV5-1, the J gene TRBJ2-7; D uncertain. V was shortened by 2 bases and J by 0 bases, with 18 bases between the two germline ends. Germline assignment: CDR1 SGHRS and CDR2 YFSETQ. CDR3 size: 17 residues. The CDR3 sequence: CASSLRPPSASSYEQYF. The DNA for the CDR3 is TGCGCCAGCAGCTTAAGACCCCCATCCGCGAGCTCCTACGAGCAGTACTTC.